This TCR beta chain was found in a study of T-cell memory formation after mild COVID-19. Findings and limits, study-wide: Among clones peaking at day 37 in the second wave, SARS-CoV-2 specificity remained unconfirmed.

TCRdb fed the 5' RACE reads into MiXCR, producing one record per CDR3 protein. The sample carries around 340,000 distinct CDR3 sequences, approximately 15% recorded once. CDR1 is KGHDR, CDR2 SFDVKD, per germline. With 0 bases clipped from V and 3 bases from J, the junction kept 1 base outside the gene matches. The CDR3 covers 15 residues. This clonotype showed up just once. Its antigen remains unknown. The V call is TRBV24-1, the J call TRBJ2-3; 8 nucleotides agree with TRBD2. Sequencing was done on a sample of PBMCs or a T cell subset sorted from them (not recorded which). This TCR came from a man aged 18 to 35 who had mild COVID-19 (a few samples of this study predate the infection). Cell type and time point are not known. DNA of the CDR3: TGTGCCACCAGTGATTTGGAGCGGGAGACAGATACGCAGTATTTT. The encoded protein is CATSDLERETDTQYF.